This T cell receptor (beta chain) was captured by sequencing in a study of blood T cells in healthy people across ages. Findings and caveats of the study: Nothing was known about donor CMV status, and this possibly confounded expanded clonotype changes. Higher diversity, along with more naive CD4+ cells, distinguished long-lived donors from aged donors. Getting older went along with TCR beta diversity per million T cells dropping roughly linearly.

In regard to this clonotype: What it recognizes is unknown.

The germline V and J ends were trimmed by 1 base and 6 bases, with 15 bases remaining between them. The CDR3 contains 15 residues. Germline-derived CDR1 and CDR2 are KGHSH and LQKENI. A second about 7 to 12 cycle PCR used barcoded and J-beta primers. From each sample, at least 2.5 million paired-end reads containing CDR3 were obtained. TCRdb analysed the 5' RACE reads with MiXCR anew, one entry per CDR3 protein. The sample has over 1.5 million distinct CDR3 sequences, approximately 50% seen once. Sequencing was carried out using blood. V is TRBV18 and J is TRBJ1-1; tentatively, D is TRBD1 (6 bases). The sequence was obtained from a middle-aged woman in good health. As DNA, the CDR3 is TGTGCCAGCTCACCACAGTTGAACAGGGAGGCTGAAGCTTTCTTT. Its protein is CASSPQLNREAEAFF.